These 21 T cell receptor beta chains were sequenced from one sample in a study of shared clonotypes between healthy human individuals. Sequencing used immunoSEQ multiplex PCR; TCRdb keeps in-frame clones, though not all of them. The table has more than 150,000 clones, 66% seen once; the top ten hold about 10%. Specimen: memory CD4+ T cells sorted from blood. Subset given: CD45RA-negative fraction. Every receptor here comes from a man aged 25 to 40 in good health.

The chain combines TRBV4-1 with TRBJ1-1; D unclear. CDR3 size: 13 residues. From germline, CDR1 is MGHRA and CDR2 YSYEKL. Trimming pared 2 bases from V and 6 bases from J, leaving 10 bases between. The CDR3 DNA reads TGCGCCAGCAGCCAACCCCCCAGGTCTGAAGCTTTCTTT. Its protein is CASSQPPRSEAFF.

The V gene is TRBV29-1, the J gene TRBJ2-1; TRBD2 matches 9 bases. After removal of 6 bases from V and 2 bases from J, the junction contained 5 bases not matched to a gene. The CDR3 has 14 residues. Germline values: CDR1 SQVTM, CDR2 ANQGSEA. This chain's CDR3 is CSVPSGIAYNEQFF. In DNA, the CDR3 is TGCAGCGTCCCTAGCGGGATCGCCTACAATGAGCAGTTCTTC.

This sequence joins TRBV20-1 and TRBJ2-3; D is unresolved. Germline loops: CDR1 DFQATT, CDR2 SNEGSKA (reference sequence). The CDR3 runs to 10 residues. The V gene lost 5 bases and the J gene lost 2 bases, with 2 bases spanning the gap. CDR3 DNA: TGCAGTGCTCACACAGATACGCAGTATTTT. This codes for CSAHTDTQYF.

This clone was detected many times. The chain is built from TRBV20-1 and TRBJ2-1; D gene unclear. V lost 3 bases to trimming and J lost 7 bases, with 7 bases between them. Germline lookup yields CDR1 DFQATT and CDR2 SNEGSKA (reference sequence). The CDR3 is 11 amino acids. Here the CDR3 reads CSASPVNEQFF. The CDR3 nucleotides read TGCAGTGCTAGTCCGGTGAATGAGCAGTTCTTC.

Only a few counts were recorded for this clone. The chain uses TRBV6-1 and TRBJ1-2, with no clear D. Between the trimmed V and J ends, which lost 6 bases and 7 bases, there was a span of 18 bases. The germline gives CDR1 MNHNS, CDR2 SASEGT. The CDR3 runs 14 residues. CDR3 DNA: TGTGCCAGCAGACCCGGGCCCGAGCATCCTGGCTACACCTTC. Protein product: CASRPGPEHPGYTF.

CDR3 in amino acids: CASSPRVGQETQYF. CDR3 sequence (DNA): TGTGCCAGCAGCCCCCGGGTGGGGCAAGAGACCCAGTACTTC. The chain has TRBV28 and TRBJ2-5; D is unresolved. The CDR3 has 14 amino acids. Trimming stripped 6 bases from V and 2 bases from J, with 13 bases between. The germline gives CDR1 MDHEN, CDR2 SYDVKM.

The V gene is TRBV5-1, the J gene TRBJ2-3; 7 bases match TRBD1. CDR1 SGHRS and CDR2 YFSETQ come from the germline V gene. The CDR3 is 18 amino acids. The junction had 14 bases not matched to a gene; V was cut back by 4 bases and J by 0 bases. CDR3 protein: CASSVGTVSKRSTDTQYF. In nucleotides, the CDR3 is TGCGCCAGCAGCGTCGGGACAGTTAGCAAACGAAGCACAGATACGCAGTATTTT.

The gene calls are TRBV10-1 and TRBJ2-5; D possibly corresponds to TRBD2 (6 bases). Trimming removed 3 bases at V and 5 bases at J, with 13 bases between. CDR3 length: 14 amino acids. Germline-derived CDR1 and CDR2 are WNHNN and SYGVQD (reference sequence). CDR3 sequence: CASSESGVGETQYF. CDR3 DNA sequence: TGCGCCAGCAGTGAATCGGGGGTAGGGGAGACCCAGTACTTC.

The chain couples TRBV5-1 to TRBJ1-1; the match to TRBD1 covers 7 bases. V lost 3 bases, J lost 1 base, and 6 bases stayed unmatched. CDR3 length: 15 amino acids. Germline V gene data show CDR1 as SGHRS and CDR2 as YFSETQ. The DNA for the CDR3 is TGCGCCAGCAGCTCTAGACAGGGCGAGAACACTGAAGCTTTCTTT. Residues: CASSSRQGENTEAFF.

This sequence joins TRBV5-1 and TRBJ2-1, with TRBD2 matching over 14 bases. Germline V CDR1 and CDR2: SGHRS, YFSETQ. The J segment lost 0 bases and the V segment lost 4 bases, leaving 6 bases of the junction unmatched. The length of the CDR3 is 18 residues. Here the CDR3 reads CASSPGTSGGSSYNEQFF. CDR3 in DNA: TGCGCCAGCAGCCCAGGGACTAGCGGGGGAAGCTCCTACAATGAGCAGTTCTTC. The full variable domain, its missing parts supplied by reference TRBV5-1 and TRBJ2-1, is KAGVTQTPRYLIKTRGQQVTLSCSPISGHRSVSWYQQTPGQGLQFLFEYFSETQRNKGNFPGRFSGRQFSNSRSEMNVSTLELGDSALYLCASSPGTSGGSSYNEQFFGPGTRLTVL.

V usage is TRBV5-6 and J usage is TRBJ2-7; no reliable D call. Germline lookup yields CDR1 SGHDT and CDR2 YYEEEE. This CDR3 region has 12 residues. V shed 2 bases and J shed 6 bases, with 9 bases lying between them. In DNA form, the CDR3 reads TGTGCCAGCAGCTTCCCCGCCTCCGAGCAGTACTTC. Its translation is CASSFPASEQYF.

This sequence joins TRBV15 and TRBJ2-2; the match to TRBD2 covers 12 bases. Looked up from germline, CDR1 is LNHNV and CDR2 is YYDKDF (reference sequence). The CDR3 has 16 amino acids. The junction had 4 bases not matched to a gene; V was cut back by 2 bases and J by 6 bases. The CDR3 DNA sequence: TGTGCCACCAGCAGACAACTAGCGGGAGGATCCGGGGAGCTGTTTTTT. Translation: CATSRQLAGGSGELFF. The variable domain in full, with the rest retrieved from reference TRBV15 and TRBJ2-2, is DAMVIQNPRYQVTQFGKPVTLSCSQTLNHNVMYWYQQKSSQAPKLLFHYYDKDFNNEADTPDNFQSRRPNTSFCFLDIRSPGLGDTAMYLCATSRQLAGGSGELFFGEGSRLTVL.

This clone was seen only a few times. The chain has TRBV2 and TRBJ2-7; D possibly corresponds to TRBD1 (6 bases). This CDR3 comprises 15 residues. V shed 3 bases and J shed 2 bases, with 14 bases lying between them. Per the germline V gene, CDR1 is SNHLY and CDR2 is FYNNEI. DNA of the CDR3: TGTGCCAGCAGTGAGATACAGGGATCCCCCTACGAGCAGTACTTC. Protein product: CASSEIQGSPYEQYF. The full variable domain, rest sourced from reference TRBV2 and TRBJ2-7, is EPEVTQTPSHQVTQMGQEVILRCVPISNHLYFYWYRQILGQKVEFLVSFYNNEISEKSEIFDDQFSVERPDGSNFTLKIRSTKLEDSAMYFCASSEIQGSPYEQYFGPGTRLTVT.

The CDR3 DNA is TGTGCCAGCAGCGGTAGCGGTGACTCCTACAATGAGCAGTTCTTC. Its translation: CASSGSGDSYNEQFF. The chain has TRBV7-2 and TRBJ2-1; perhaps TRBD2 as D (6 bases). V was pared by 5 bases and J by 0 bases, with 11 bases between. The CDR3 consists of 15 residues. Germline CDR1 SGHTA, CDR2 FQGNSA. Complete variable domain (other parts from reference TRBV7-2 and TRBJ2-1): GAGVSQSPSNKVTEKGKDVELRCDPISGHTALYWYRQSLGQGLEFLIYFQGNSAPDKSGLPSDRFSAERTGGSVSTLTIQRTQQEDSAVYLCASSGSGDSYNEQFFGPGTRLTVL.

The genes are TRBV6-1 and TRBJ1-4; D possibly corresponds to TRBD1 (6 bases). This CDR3 has 15 residues. The germline CDR1 and CDR2 sequences are MNHNS and SASEGT. The V end lost 7 bases, the J end lost 6 bases, and 18 bases lay between the germline ends. The DNA of the CDR3 is TGTGCCAGCACCCCCCTGGGGGGCGGTTATGAAAAACTGTTTTTT. It is translated as CASTPLGGGYEKLFF.

The chain couples TRBV20-1 to TRBJ1-1; D unclear. In germline, CDR1 is DFQATT, CDR2 SNEGSKA (reference sequence). This CDR3 contains 10 residues. V dropped 3 bases and J dropped 6 bases, with 5 bases sitting between them. The CDR3 coding sequence is TGCAGTGCTAGGGTGGCTGAAGCTTTCTTT. This encodes CSARVAEAFF.

The V and J genes are TRBV6-5 and TRBJ2-5; either TRBD1 or TRBD2 may supply D (5 bases each). The V end lost 6 bases, the J end lost 6 bases, and 11 bases lay between the germline ends. The CDR3 is 12 amino acids. Germline V CDR1 and CDR2: MNHEY, SVGAGI. CDR3: CASSDEGQTQYF. CDR3 nucleotides: TGTGCCAGCAGCGACGAGGGACAGACCCAGTACTTC.

The chain uses TRBV9 and TRBJ2-4; 11 bases are shared with TRBD1. V lost 2 bases to trimming and J lost 6 bases; unmatched junction nucleotides: 4. Germline lookup yields CDR1 SGDLS and CDR2 YYNGEE. CDR3 length: 15 amino acids. The CDR3 DNA is TGTGCCAGCAGCGTTGGGACAGGGGGAGGAAACATTCAGTACTTC. This codes for CASSVGTGGGNIQYF.

This clone was counted many times. The CDR3, as DNA: TGCGCCAGCAGCTTTGTAGGAGACGAGCAGTTCTTC. It codes for CASSFVGDEQFF. The V gene is TRBV5-1, the J gene TRBJ2-1; D unclear. The V and J ends lost 2 bases and 10 bases respectively, with 10 bases between them. Germline values: CDR1 SGHRS, CDR2 YFSETQ. This CDR3 spans 12 amino acids. The full variable domain, rest sourced from reference TRBV5-1 and TRBJ2-1, is KAGVTQTPRYLIKTRGQQVTLSCSPISGHRSVSWYQQTPGQGLQFLFEYFSETQRNKGNFPGRFSGRQFSNSRSEMNVSTLELGDSALYLCASSFVGDEQFFGPGTRLTVL.

The chain's CDR3 is CAWAGETQYF. The CDR3 DNA is TGTGCCTGGGCGGGGGAGACCCAGTACTTC. The rearrangement uses TRBV30 and TRBJ2-5, with a tentative D call TRBD2 (6 bases). With 5 bases removed from V and 5 bases from J, the gap between germline ends came to 6 bases. The germline CDR1 and CDR2 sequences are GTSNPN and SVGIG (reference sequence). The CDR3 sequence is 10 residues long.

The chain couples TRBV28 to TRBJ1-4, with TRBD1 as a possible D gene (5 bases). Germline CDR1 is MDHEN and CDR2 is SYDVKM. This CDR3 comprises 14 residues. Trimming removed 6 bases at V and 10 bases at J, with 18 bases between. The CDR3 protein is CASRKDTEYVKLFF. The CDR3 region has the DNA TGTGCCAGCAGGAAGGACACAGAATACGTAAAACTGTTTTTT.